This T cell receptor beta chain originates from a study of cytomegalovirus exposure and HLA in healthy donors. CDR1 is SNHLY, CDR2 FYNNEI, per germline. The V and J ends lost 7 bases and 3 bases respectively, with 14 bases between them. CDR3 length equals 14 residues. There were likely unrecorded immune exposures, though donors were nominally healthy when sampled. The PCR used 60 Vbeta and 13 Jbeta primers. Libraries were prepared by immunoSEQ multiplex PCR; TCRdb keeps only in-frame clonotypes and omits some of them. The table has fewer than 200,000 clones, 60% to 75% seen once. The sample was PBMCs. This TCR was recovered from a woman aged 45-60 years in good health and CMV-seropositive. V and J are TRBV2 and TRBJ2-3; D not resolved. The CDR3 protein is CASNARVKTDTQYF. The CDR3 bases are TGTGCCAGCAATGCACGGGTTAAGACAGATACGCAGTATTTT.